This TCR beta chain was profiled in a study of identical twins. TCRdb reprocessed the 5' RACE reads via MiXCR and lists one record per CDR3 protein. The data show just under 550,000 distinct CDR3 sequences, roughly 15% seen once. No donor was unhealthy or non-Caucasian. In germline, CDR1 is LGHDT, CDR2 YNNKEL (reference sequence). Trimming took off 0 bases at V and 10 bases at J, with 22 bases between the two ends. The CDR3 sequence is 17 residues long. These same data were also listed under a study on yellow fever vaccine responses in identical twins.

The material sequenced was CD4+ T cells sorted from blood. The chain carries TRBV3-1 and TRBJ2-1; D unresolved. The receptor was isolated from a woman under 30 in good health. The CDR3 DNA reads as TGTGCCAGCAGCCAAGAAATCCGAGGCCCCCCGGCTAGGGAGCAGTTCTTC. It translates to CASSQEIRGPPAREQFF.